The 9 T cell receptor beta chains reported below all come from one sample, sequenced in a study of early T cells in non-severe SARS-CoV-2 infection. TCRdb redid the calling of the 5' RACE reads with MiXCR, one entry per CDR3 protein. The sample lists roughly 35,000 distinct CDR3 sequences, 5.5% to 7% occurring once. The material sequenced was whole blood. The receptors were gathered from an adult who was a healthcare worker with PCR-confirmed SARS-CoV-2 infection or an uninfected control (not recorded which).

The gene calls are TRBV29-1 and TRBJ1-4; 9 bases map to TRBD1. The CDR3 is 15 residues long. V shed 1 base, J shed 5 bases, and the junction held 5 bases outside the gene matches. The V gene's germline CDR1 is SQVTM and CDR2 ANQGSEA. CDR3 in amino acids: CSVEAFGTGNEKLFF. CDR3 nucleotides: TGCAGCGTTGAAGCTTTCGGGACAGGGAATGAAAAACTGTTTTTT. Based on the CDR3 plus reference TRBV29-1 and TRBJ1-4, the full variable domain is SAVISQKPSRDICQRGTSLTIQCQVDSQVTMMFWYRQQPGQSLTLIATANQGSEATYESGFVIDKFPISRPNLTFSTLTVSNMSPEDSSIYLCSVEAFGTGNEKLFFGSGTQLSVL.

This clonotype was seen many times. The chain recombines TRBV20-1 with TRBJ2-6; D is unresolved. Germline values: CDR1 DFQATT, CDR2 SNEGSKA (reference sequence). This CDR3 region has 14 residues. Trimming left V 5 bases short and J 0 bases short, with 8 bases between. The CDR3 loop reads CSAGSDSGANVLTF. DNA for the CDR3: TGCAGTGCTGGCTCAGACTCTGGGGCCAACGTCCTGACTTTC.

Within the sample, this clonotype is medium-sized (0.01 to 0.1%). This chain connects TRBV27 to TRBJ2-1; the match to TRBD2 covers 14 bases. The CDR3 is made up of 16 amino acids. CDR1 MNHEY and CDR2 SMNVEV come from the germline V gene (reference sequence). The V segment lost 5 bases and the J segment 6 bases; nucleotides outside the gene matches: 6. CDR3 nucleotide sequence: TGTGCCAGCAGTCCCCGACTAGCGGGAGGGTCCAATGAGCAGTTCTTC. It encodes CASSPRLAGGSNEQFF.

This clonotype was picked up many times. The V call is TRBV19, the J call TRBJ2-7, with D possibly TRBD1 on 6 matching bases. The germline gives CDR1 LNHDA, CDR2 SQIVND (reference sequence). CDR3 size: 14 residues. Trimming removed 6 bases from V and 0 bases from J, with 12 bases in between. This chain's CDR3 is CASSRTDFSYEQYF. CDR3 coding DNA: TGTGCCAGTAGCAGGACAGATTTCTCCTACGAGCAGTACTTC.

This clonotype was seen at least ten times. For the CDR3, the DNA is TGTGCCAGCAGCGTAGCGGGCGGGGGACCCTACGAGCAGTACTTC. Its protein product is CASSVAGGGPYEQYF. The J gene is TRBJ2-7, the V gene TRBV9, with 7 bases lining up with TRBD2. Unmatched junction bases numbered 5, after V lost 0 bases and J lost 2 bases. Germline V gene sequence: CDR1 SGDLS, CDR2 YYNGEE. This CDR3 contains 15 residues. Filled out from reference TRBV9 and TRBJ2-7, the complete variable domain reads DSGVTQTPKHLITATGQRVTLRCSPRSGDLSVYWYQQSLDQGLQFLIQYYNGEERAKGNILERFSAQQFPDLHSELNLSSLELGDSALYFCASSVAGGGPYEQYFGPGTRLTVT.

This clonotype has only a few counts. This chain uses TRBV5-1 with TRBJ1-1, with 11 nucleotides matching TRBD1. This CDR3 is 15 amino acids long. CDR1 is SGHRS and CDR2 is YFSETQ in the germline V gene. The trim removed 4 bases at V and 4 bases at J, leaving 6 bases unmatched. CDR3 bases: TGCGCCAGCAGCGGACAGGGGGCGAAGTTCACTGAAGCTTTCTTT. Protein product: CASSGQGAKFTEAFF.

In this sample, this clonotype turned up many times. The chain recombines TRBV29-1 with TRBJ2-5; 7 bases are a match to TRBD2. This CDR3 has 15 residues. Germline V CDR1 and CDR2: SQVTM, ANQGSEA. J gave up 0 bases and V 2 bases, and 6 bases lay outside the gene matches. This CDR3 reads CSVEKGRAYQETQYF. CDR3 nucleotides: TGCAGCGTTGAAAAGGGGAGGGCGTACCAAGAGACCCAGTACTTC.

This clonotype was found many times. The rearrangement uses TRBV12-3 or TRBV12-4 and TRBJ1-5; TRBD1 agrees at 10 bases. V was clipped by 5 bases and J by 2 bases; unmatched bases: 0. The CDR3 is made up of 14 amino acids. The CDR3 loop is CASSGTGGNQPQHF. The CDR3 DNA follows: TGTGCCAGCAGTGGGACAGGGGGCAATCAGCCCCAGCATTTT.

At least ten counts were recorded for this clonotype. This chain links TRBV12-3 or TRBV12-4 with TRBJ1-2; the D gene is possibly TRBD1 (6 bases). The CDR3 covers 15 residues. The germline V and J ends were trimmed by 5 bases and 8 bases, with 21 bases remaining between them. The CDR3 reads CASSPGVPATGGYTF. CDR3 in DNA: TGTGCCAGCAGTCCCGGAGTCCCCGCAACAGGGGGCTACACCTTC.